This T cell receptor (beta chain) was identified in a study of shared clonotypes between healthy human individuals. Every one of the donors was a Caucasian adult that lived in Nashville, Tennessee. CDR1 is MGHRA and CDR2 is YSYEKL in the germline V gene. The CDR3 loop spans 17 amino acids. The V and J ends lost 3 bases and 0 bases respectively, with 15 bases between them. Some clones are missing from TCRdb's copy, which holds only in-frame ones; the method was immunoSEQ multiplex PCR. The sample has nearly 500,000 clones, around 80% seen once; the top ten hold approximately 13%. The chain recombines TRBV4-1 with TRBJ2-1; possible D gene TRBD2, 5 bases. The sequence was collected from a woman aged 40 to 49 in good health. Some clones in this sample may be carry-over from other donors' samples. The specimen sequenced was PBMCs. CDR3 region: CASSQTLTGSSYNEQFF. CDR3 DNA: TGCGCCAGCAGCCAGACTCTCACGGGAAGCTCCTACAATGAGCAGTTCTTC.